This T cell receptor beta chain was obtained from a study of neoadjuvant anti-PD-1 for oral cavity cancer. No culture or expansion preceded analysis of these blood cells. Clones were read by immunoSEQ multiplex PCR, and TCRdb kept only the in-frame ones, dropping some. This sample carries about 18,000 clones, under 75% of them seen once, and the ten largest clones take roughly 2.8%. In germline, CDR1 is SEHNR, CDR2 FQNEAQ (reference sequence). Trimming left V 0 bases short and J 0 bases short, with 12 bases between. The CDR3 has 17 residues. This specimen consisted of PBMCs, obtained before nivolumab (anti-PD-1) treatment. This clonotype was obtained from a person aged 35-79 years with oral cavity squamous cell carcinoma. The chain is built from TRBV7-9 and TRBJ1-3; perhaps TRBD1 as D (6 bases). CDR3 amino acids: CASSLALGAPSGNTIYF. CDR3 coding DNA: TGTGCCAGCAGCTTAGCTTTGGGGGCCCCCTCTGGAAACACCATATATTTT.